This note documents a single TCR beta chain sequence. Its cognate antigen has yet to be identified. Base qualities are missing; no much larger clone stands one base away. The immunoSEQ Assay, a bias-controlled multiplex PCR, was used to amplify TCRbeta CDR3 regions from genomic DNA. For the original study's pipeline: The number of nucleated cells in each sample was estimated from the amplification of reference gene primers within the assay. To quantify the absolute abundance of each unique TCRbeta CDR3 rearrangement, sequence reads were collapsed and filtered. For each sample, productive Simpson clonality was calculated by taking the square root of Simpson's diversity index across productive rearrangements. TCRdb holds this immuneACCESS table with in-frame rearrangements only. Some clones are missing; in checked studies, unresolved V genes explain under half, and the rest has no known cause. The V and J calls and clone size are taken from that table; D and trimming were inferred from the DNA. Here the sample has a few hundred thousand clones; around 86% occur a single time. Clones ranked in the top ten supply 0.94% of the sample.

The CDR1 and CDR2 encoded by the germline V gene are SGHTS and YDEGEE. Taken from cysteine to phenylalanine, the CDR3 has 16 residues. Only the CDR3 region is kept as DNA, spanning 48 bases read in frame from base 1. V sheds 4 bases and J sheds 5 bases, leaving 16 bases between their ends. This specimen comes from a study of blood T cell repertoires in COVID-19 (dated by TCRdb to 2020 to 2022). With regard to the full study: The collaborator samples originated in the United States, Italy and Spain and spanned the acute and convalescent phases of COVID-19. The prospective study material was composed of cDNA or gDNA derived from T cells, B-cell-depleted T cells, or PBMCs. The dataset comprised deeply sampled blood TCRbeta repertoires from subjects exposed to, actively infected with, or recovered from COVID-19. A freely available public database, intended as a resource for researchers studying the immune response to SARS-CoV-2, is where the repertoires were released. Samples came from the ongoing ImmuneRACE study (first 160 participants) plus 1,254 subjects from 6 global collaborators. A de-identified subject ID, COVID-19 status, age in years and sex were almost always included in the sample metadata. Where available, HLA class I and class II types were obtained from metadata supplied by the sample provider rather than from assay-based typing. Here is what the overall study found, with its caveats: The amount of clinical and demographic metadata varied by source and participant and was provided uncurated.

Samples from volunteer blood donors who had recovered from COVID-19 were contributed by a second Seattle source. The collaborating institutions used their own protocols to collect whole blood in K2EDTA tubes. For TCRbeta analysis, collaborator samples were shipped as frozen whole blood, as isolated PBMCs, or as DNA extracted from either sample type. The origin of this receptor is a woman between 35 and 50 years old who had recovered from COVID-19. Rearrangement joined TRBV5-8 to TRBJ1-6; the D gene is unclear. What was sequenced was peripheral blood. The CDR3 region reads CASSLRRTGDNSPLHF. Read as DNA, the sequence is TGTGCCAGCAGCCTCAGAAGGACTGGCGATAATTCACCCCTCCACTTT. With all but the CDR3 taken from the reference TRBV5-8 and TRBJ1-6 genes, the full variable domain is: EAGVTQSPTHLIKTRGQQATLRCSPISGHTSVYWYQQALGLGLQFLLWYDEGEERNRGNFPPRFSGRQFPNYSSELNVNALELEDSALYLCASSLRRTGDNSPLHFGNGTRLTVT.